These 29 T cell receptor beta chains share one sample of origin, sequenced in a study of tumor-infiltrating lymphocytes in localized non-small cell lung cancer. The repertoire was sequenced with immunoSEQ multiplex PCR; TCRdb's copy has only in-frame clones and lacks some. Of roughly 14,000 clones detected, around 82% appear once; the ten largest clones hold 15% to 20%. The specimen sequenced was lung tumor tissue. The receptor set was obtained from a human donor with non-small cell lung cancer.

The chain recombines TRBV18 with TRBJ2-7, with D tentatively TRBD2 (6 bases). The CDR3 is 13 residues long. From germline, CDR1 is KGHSH and CDR2 LQKENI. Trimming removed 2 bases at V and 6 bases at J, with 11 bases between. The CDR3 is CASSPTEGGEQYF. The CDR3, as DNA: TGTGCCAGCTCACCAACGGAGGGCGGCGAGCAGTACTTC.

In DNA form, the CDR3 reads TGTGCCAGCAGCATGGCAGGGGTTGGCAATTCACCCCTCCACTTT. It specifies CASSMAGVGNSPLHF. The chain couples TRBV2 to TRBJ1-6, with TRBD1 as a possible D gene (6 bases). V was clipped by 6 bases and J by 7 bases, with 16 bases between them. The CDR3 is 15 amino acids. Germline CDR1 and CDR2: SNHLY and FYNNEI.

The genes are TRBV5-1 and TRBJ2-2; 8 positions match TRBD2. This CDR3 is built from 16 residues. In germline, CDR1 is SGHRS, CDR2 YFSETQ. V shed 6 bases, J shed 1 base, and the junction held 8 bases outside the gene matches. The CDR3 DNA reads as TGCGCCAGCAACCTGGAGGCGGGAGGGAACACCGGGGAGCTGTTTTTT. Residues: CASNLEAGGNTGELFF.

The chain combines TRBV7-9 with TRBJ2-1; 10 nucleotides agree with TRBD2. The germline CDR1 and CDR2 sequences are SEHNR and FQNEAQ (reference sequence). Unmatched junction bases numbered 1, after V lost 4 bases and J lost 7 bases. The CDR3 loop spans 13 amino acids. Here the CDR3 DNA reads TGTGCCAGCAGCTCTAGCGGGAGAAATGAGCAGTTCTTC. Its protein is CASSSSGRNEQFF. Combining the CDR3 with reference TRBV7-9 and TRBJ2-1 gives the whole variable domain DTGVSQNPRHKITKRGQNVTFRCDPISEHNRLYWYRQTLGQGPEFLTYFQNEAQLEKSRLLSDRFSAERPKGSFSTLEIQRTEQGDSAMYLCASSSSGRNEQFFGPGTRLTVL.

The J gene is TRBJ1-5, the V gene TRBV4-1; D gene unclear. Trimming shortened V by 0 bases and J by 7 bases, and 7 bases separated the two germline ends. Per germline, CDR1 MGHRA and CDR2 YSYEKL. The CDR3 length is 13 residues. CDR3 residues: CASSQDAGQPQHF. The DNA for the CDR3 is TGCGCCAGCAGCCAAGATGCGGGCCAGCCCCAGCATTTT.

The rearrangement uses TRBV6-6 and TRBJ2-7; 8 nucleotides align to TRBD2. The germline CDR1 and CDR2 sequences are MNHNY and SVGAGI (reference sequence). V lost 6 bases, J lost 6 bases, and 13 bases stayed unmatched. This CDR3 has 15 amino acids. The CDR3 loop is CASRIKAGEGREQYF. CDR3 DNA sequence: TGTGCCAGCAGAATAAAAGCGGGAGAGGGGCGCGAGCAGTACTTC.

In nucleotides, the CDR3 is TGTGCCACCGGGACAGCTAATTCACCCCTCCACTTT. Its protein is CATGTANSPLHF. The V gene is TRBV15, the J gene TRBJ1-6, with 7 bases that match TRBD1. V shed 8 bases, J shed 6 bases, and the junction held 1 base outside the gene matches. Germline CDR1 LNHNV, CDR2 YYDKDF (reference sequence). The CDR3 is made up of 12 amino acids.

The count of this clone is one. This chain connects TRBV18 to TRBJ2-7, with D perhaps TRBD1 (6 bases). CDR1 KGHSH and CDR2 LQKENI come from the germline V gene. The length of the CDR3 is 17 residues. Trimming took 0 bases from V and 0 from J, leaving 15 bases between them. The DNA for the CDR3 is TGTGCCAGCTCACCACCATTTCGGACAGATTCCTCCTACGAGCAGTACTTC. It specifies CASSPPFRTDSSYEQYF.

The chain joins TRBV2 to TRBJ2-1; 10 positions match TRBD2. CDR1 is SNHLY, CDR2 FYNNEI, per germline. The CDR3 runs to 18 residues. V lost 6 bases, J lost 5 bases, and 16 bases stayed unmatched. DNA of the CDR3: TGTGCCAGCAGAGGATTCACCGGGACTAGCGTGGTCGACAATGAGCAGTTCTTC. Encoded protein: CASRGFTGTSVVDNEQFF.

The chain uses TRBV18 and TRBJ1-4, with a possible D match to TRBD1 (6 bases). V was trimmed by 1 base and J by 2 bases, leaving 8 bases between them. Germline-derived CDR1 and CDR2 are KGHSH and LQKENI. The CDR3 contains 15 residues. CDR3 loop: CASSPQRGTNEKLFF. DNA for the CDR3: TGTGCCAGCTCACCACAGAGGGGGACTAATGAAAAACTGTTTTTT.

This chain connects TRBV7-2 to TRBJ1-1, with 8 nucleotides matching TRBD1. This CDR3 is built from 15 residues. In germline, CDR1 is SGHTA, CDR2 FQGNSA. V gave up 4 bases and J gave up 2 bases; unmatched junction bases: 6. The CDR3 sequence: CASSSGQAYNTEAFF. The DNA for the CDR3 is TGTGCCAGCAGCTCGGGACAGGCCTACAACACTGAAGCTTTCTTT.

This clone rates as medium-sized. The CDR3: CASSQDRGGHNEQFF. The CDR3 bases are TGTGCCAGCAGCCAAGATCGGGGGGGGCACAATGAGCAGTTCTTC. The chain uses TRBV4-2 and TRBJ2-1; the match to TRBD2 covers 8 bases. CDR1 is LGHNA and CDR2 is YNFKEQ in the germline V gene. Unmatched junction bases numbered 3, after V lost 0 bases and J lost 5 bases. The CDR3 spans 15 residues.

This clone was detected a few times. The chain carries TRBV28 and TRBJ1-1; 9 bases are shared with TRBD1. This CDR3 spans 16 amino acids. Germline V gene lookup returns CDR1 MDHEN and CDR2 SYDVKM. Trimming removed 7 bases from V and 0 bases from J; junction bases left unmatched: 9. CDR3 nucleotide sequence: TGTGCCAGCAATTCCGGGACAGGGCTCATGAACACTGAAGCTTTCTTT. It codes for CASNSGTGLMNTEAFF. The full variable domain, in which reference TRBV28 and TRBJ1-1 provide the parts outside the CDR3, is DVKVTQSSRYLVKRTGEKVFLECVQDMDHENMFWYRQDPGLGLRLIYFSYDVKMKEKGDIPEGYSVSREKKERFSLILESASTNQTSMYLCASNSGTGLMNTEAFFGQGTRLTVV.

The chain carries TRBV11-3 and TRBJ1-1, with D uncertain. Germline CDR1 SGHNT, CDR2 YENEEA. The CDR3 extends over 16 amino acids. Trimming pared 1 base from V and 6 bases from J, leaving 18 bases between. CDR3 region: CASSLGGGRSYAEAFF. The CDR3 DNA is TGTGCCAGCAGCTTAGGAGGAGGGCGGTCATACGCTGAAGCTTTCTTT.

The chain carries TRBV7-8 and TRBJ2-7, with 13 nucleotides matching TRBD2. Unmatched junction bases numbered 11, after V lost 4 bases and J lost 2 bases. Germline assignment: CDR1 SGHVS and CDR2 FQNEAQ. The CDR3 has 18 residues. The CDR3 bases are TGTGCCAGCAGCTGGCACCGACTAGCGGGAGGCCTAACCTACGAGCAGTACTTC. It encodes CASSWHRLAGGLTYEQYF. Full variable domain (rest looked up from reference TRBV7-8 and TRBJ2-7): GAGVSQSPRYKVAKRGQDVALRCDPISGHVSLFWYQQALGQGPEFLTYFQNEAQLDKSGLPSDRFFAERPEGSVSTLKIQRTQQEDSAVYLCASSWHRLAGGLTYEQYFGPGTRLTVT.

The chain couples TRBV5-1 to TRBJ1-6; D possibly corresponds to TRBD1 (6 bases). The CDR3 sequence is 15 residues long. The V end was cut by 0 bases, the J end by 7 bases, with 11 bases between. Germline CDR1 reads SGHRS; CDR2 reads YFSETQ. The CDR3 DNA is TGCGCCAGCAGCTTGGAGGGTCAGGGGAATTCACCCCTCCACTTT. This codes for CASSLEGQGNSPLHF.

The chain employs TRBV10-3 and TRBJ1-6, with 9 positions matching TRBD1. From germline, CDR1 is ENHRY and CDR2 SYGVKD. The CDR3 loop spans 13 amino acids. Trimming cost V 9 bases and J 8 bases; bases outside gene matches: 5. The DNA of the CDR3 is TGTGCCATAGGGACAGGGCGGGATTCACCCCTCCACTTT. Translated: CAIGTGRDSPLHF.

This chain uses TRBV10-1 with TRBJ2-3; unclear D gene. Germline V gene sequence: CDR1 WNHNN, CDR2 SYGVQD (reference sequence). V was pared by 2 bases and J by 5 bases, with 2 bases between. The CDR3 is 11 amino acids. The CDR3 DNA is TGCGCCAGCAGTGAGCGAGATACGCAGTATTTT. This translates into CASSERDTQYF.

This sequence joins TRBV2 and TRBJ1-1, with a possible D match to TRBD1 (6 bases). V was shortened by 7 bases and J by 4 bases, with 13 bases between the two germline ends. The CDR3 contains 13 residues. CDR1 and CDR2 from the germline V gene are SNHLY and FYNNEI. The CDR3 DNA reads as TGTGCCAGCACCCCGGGGGCCGGCACTGAAGCTTTCTTT. It specifies CASTPGAGTEAFF.

This clone came up a few times. A read error may produce the germline difference seen at one junction end. CDR3 loop: CASSLDWGGLFF. The CDR3 coding sequence is TGCGCCAGCAGCTTGGATTGGGGGGGGCTGTTTTTT. This rearrangement joins TRBV5-1 to TRBJ2-2; TRBD2 matches at 7 bases. Germline V gene lookup returns CDR1 SGHRS and CDR2 YFSETQ. The CDR3 sequence is 12 residues long.

V usage is TRBV5-1 and J usage is TRBJ2-5; D might be TRBD1 (6 bases). V lost 1 base and J lost 1, with 17 bases in between. CDR3 length: 17 residues. Germline V lookup: CDR1 SGHRS, CDR2 YFSETQ. This chain's CDR3 is CASSLNSITGLQETQYF. In DNA, the CDR3 is TGCGCCAGCAGCTTGAACTCCATCACAGGGCTCCAAGAGACCCAGTACTTC.

This sequence joins TRBV11-1 and TRBJ2-5; 12 positions match TRBD2. After removal of 3 bases from V and 2 bases from J, the junction contained 13 bases not matched to a gene. The CDR3 has 19 residues. In germline, CDR1 is SGHAT, CDR2 FQDESV (reference sequence). The CDR3 sequence is CASSFPRGPLAGGQETQYF. In DNA form, the CDR3 reads TGTGCCAGCAGCTTTCCTCGAGGCCCACTAGCGGGAGGACAAGAGACCCAGTACTTC. Drawing the rest from reference TRBV11-1 and TRBJ2-5, the complete variable domain is EAEVAQSPRYKITEKSQAVAFWCDPISGHATLYWYRQILGQGPELLVQFQDESVVDDSQLPKDRFSAERLKGVDSTLKIQPAELGDSAMYLCASSFPRGPLAGGQETQYFGPGTRLLVL.

This chain uses TRBV7-8 with TRBJ2-7; 16 bases are shared with TRBD2. The CDR3 has 18 amino acids. V was pared by 1 base and J by 3 bases, with 6 bases of the junction left unmatched. Germline CDR1 reads SGHVS; CDR2 reads FQNEAQ. The CDR3 here is CASSLGGLAGGPYYEQYF. Written as DNA, the CDR3 is TGTGCCAGCAGCTTAGGGGGACTAGCGGGAGGGCCGTACTACGAGCAGTACTTC.

The J gene is TRBJ2-4, the V gene TRBV6-5; 12 bases align to TRBD2. V lost 2 bases to trimming and J lost 4 bases; unmatched junction nucleotides: 0. This CDR3 has 15 amino acids. Germline V gene data show CDR1 as MNHEY and CDR2 as SVGAGI. The CDR3 DNA sequence: TGTGCCAGCAGTTACGGGACTAGCGGGAAAAACATTCAGTACTTC. Protein sequence: CASSYGTSGKNIQYF.

The J gene is TRBJ1-4, the V gene TRBV5-1; D is possibly TRBD1 (6 bases). CDR1 and CDR2 from the germline V gene are SGHRS and YFSETQ. V lost 0 bases and J 6 bases, leaving 12 bases between the germline ends. The CDR3 spans 15 residues. CDR3 nucleotide sequence: TGCGCCAGCAGCTTGGACAGGGAGGGAGATGAAAAACTGTTTTTT. Protein sequence: CASSLDREGDEKLFF.

The chain carries TRBV29-1 and TRBJ1-3, with no clear D. The CDR3 loop spans 12 amino acids. V was cut by 7 bases and J by 1 base, with 8 bases left in between. Germline-derived CDR1 and CDR2 are SQVTM and ANQGSEA. The CDR3 nucleotides are TGCAGCGATGGGAGTTCTGGAAACACCATATATTTT. The encoded protein is CSDGSSGNTIYF.

This chain joins TRBV13 and TRBJ2-7, with TRBD2 matching over 14 bases. V trimming: 7 bases; J trimming: 0 bases; junction bases outside the gene matches: 8. Per germline, CDR1 PRHDT and CDR2 FYEKMQ (reference sequence). There are 17 residues in the CDR3. The CDR3 sequence: CASTSGGTSGSSYEQYF. The DNA of the CDR3 is TGTGCCAGCACCTCGGGAGGGACTAGCGGGAGCTCCTACGAGCAGTACTTC.

The count of this clone is one. The rearrangement uses TRBV5-1 and TRBJ1-2, with 9 bases matching TRBD1. Trimming cost V 4 bases and J 6 bases; bases outside gene matches: 7. Germline V gene sequence: CDR1 SGHRS, CDR2 YFSETQ. This CDR3 contains 14 residues. Here the CDR3 reads CASSRGQGQDGYTF. The CDR3 bases are TGCGCCAGCAGCCGGGGACAGGGTCAGGATGGCTACACCTTC.

This clone came up once. This chain connects TRBV27 to TRBJ2-5, with 10 bases aligning to TRBD1. The V gene's germline CDR1 is MNHEY and CDR2 SMNVEV (reference sequence). Trimming at V came to 2 bases and at J to 4 bases, leaving 13 bases not matched to a gene. CDR3 length: 18 residues. For the CDR3, the DNA is TGTGCCAGCAGTTTAGCACCGACAGGGGGCTTAATGGGAGAGACCCAGTACTTC. Protein: CASSLAPTGGLMGETQYF.